This T cell receptor beta chain was identified during a study of cytomegalovirus exposure and HLA in healthy donors. The study's findings and limits: Common viral pathogens (according to a later analysis) appeared linked to several of the most significant clusters.

Germline V gives CDR1 SGDLS, CDR2 YYNGEE. This CDR3 has 14 residues. Trimming shortened V by 0 bases and J by 7 bases, and 10 bases separated the two germline ends. To note about this clone: The antigen is unknown.

Researchers ran the PCR with 60 Vbeta and 13 Jbeta primers. The protocol was immunoSEQ multiplex PCR, while the TCRdb copy is restricted to in-frame clones and leaves out a portion. The table records 150,000 or so clones, about three quarters of them present only once. Sample: PBMCs. This TCR derives from a female donor in good health and CMV-seronegative. The chain links TRBV9 to TRBJ2-2; D ambiguous. The CDR3 reads CASSVGVTSGELFF. CDR3 sequence (DNA): TGTGCCAGCAGCGTAGGAGTCACGAGCGGGGAGCTGTTTTTT.